This entry lists 17 T cell receptor beta chains sequenced from one sample in a study of T cells in Graves' hyperthyroidism and ophthalmopathy (dated by TCRdb to between 2018 and 2021). Library prep was done by multiplex PCR. Sequenced on an Illumina HiSeq 2000. Amplification of TCR beta CDR3 regions was carried out from RNA transcripts. The first round of RT-PCR for the TCR CDR3 was performed with the HTBI primer set and the Qiagen OneStep RT-PCR kit. Using fastp at Q25 and MiXCR, TCRdb reprocessed the public reads and kept productive beta chains. Identical CDR3 proteins give one entry, which carries the most common genes and DNA. Counted in this sample were fewer than 750,000 distinct CDR3 sequences; under 60% of them appeared once. Roughly 7.7% of the sample rests with the top ten. The sequencing input was peripheral blood or thyroid tissue (not recorded which). These receptors came from a woman younger than 35 with Graves' hyperthyroidism.

This clonotype occurred a few times. The V gene is TRBV2, the J gene TRBJ2-3; D uncertain. This CDR3 has 11 amino acids. The germline CDR1 and CDR2 sequences are SNHLY and FYNNEI. V lost 2 bases and J 6 bases, leaving 3 bases between the germline ends. The CDR3 sequence: CASSESDTQYF. As DNA, the CDR3 is TGTGCCAGCAGTGAAAGCGATACGCAGTATTTT. Looking up the rest from reference TRBV2 and TRBJ2-3 gives the full variable domain: EPEVTQTPSHQVTQMGQEVILRCVPISNHLYFYWYRQILGQKVEFLVSFYNNEISEKSEIFDDQFSVERPDGSNFTLKIRSTKLEDSAMYFCASSESDTQYFGPGTRLTVL.

The chain carries TRBV20-1 and TRBJ2-5; D possibly corresponds to TRBD2 (6 bases). V was cut by 5 bases and J by 10 bases, with 14 bases left in between. CDR1 is DFQATT, CDR2 SNEGSKA, per germline (reference sequence). The CDR3 has 11 residues. CDR3 in amino acids: CSAPTSRGQYF. For the CDR3, the DNA is TGCAGTGCTCCGACTAGTCGTGGCCAGTACTTC.

The chain employs TRBV6-1 and TRBJ2-1; D may match TRBD1 or TRBD2 (5 bases each). Looked up from germline, CDR1 is MNHNS and CDR2 is SASEGT. The CDR3 length is 12 residues. V dropped 6 bases and J dropped 13 bases, with 16 bases sitting between them. CDR3 sequence reads: CASRILQGTQFF. The CDR3 nucleotides read TGTGCCAGCAGAATCCTACAAGGGACCCAGTTCTTC.

The chain carries TRBV20-1 and TRBJ2-1; 13 bases line up with TRBD2. This CDR3 contains 14 residues. Trimming cost V 0 bases and J 8 bases; bases outside gene matches: 1. In germline, CDR1 is DFQATT, CDR2 SNEGSKA (reference sequence). Written as DNA, the CDR3 is TGCAGTGCTAGAGATACTAGCGGGAGGGATGAGCAGTTCTTC. It translates to CSARDTSGRDEQFF.

This clonotype was picked up many times. The chain combines TRBV7-9 with TRBJ1-1; TRBD1 is a possible D gene (6 bases). This CDR3 region has 13 residues. CDR1 SEHNR and CDR2 FQNEAQ come from the germline V gene (reference sequence). Deletions cut 2 bases from V and 7 bases from J, with 11 bases between. CDR3: CASSLSTGFEAFF. Here the CDR3 DNA reads TGTGCCAGCAGCTTATCCACAGGGTTTGAAGCTTTCTTT.

With respect to this clonotype: The junction and the germline gene differ at one end; a read error may be behind it. The chain combines TRBV9 with TRBJ2-7; TRBD1 matches at 9 bases. The CDR3 spans 14 residues. Germline V gene lookup returns CDR1 SGDLS and CDR2 YYNGEE. The CDR3 reads CAGSPTGGSYEQYF. In DNA form, the CDR3 reads TGTGCCGGCAGCCCAACAGGGGGCTCATACGAGCAGTACTTC.

Many counts were recorded for this clonotype. This sequence joins TRBV5-1 and TRBJ2-5; tentatively, D is TRBD1 (5 bases). This CDR3 comprises 16 residues. V was shortened by 0 bases and J by 0 bases, with 12 bases between the two germline ends. Germline V lookup: CDR1 SGHRS, CDR2 YFSETQ. This CDR3 reads CASSLVPDKYQETQYF. The CDR3, as DNA: TGCGCCAGCAGCTTGGTGCCGGACAAGTACCAAGAGACCCAGTACTTC.

Notes on this clonotype: This may stem from a read error, because a much larger clone lies one nucleotide away. The DNA of the CDR3 is TGTGCCATCAGCTTGGCCTCTACCCGCGGGGGCTATGGCTACACCTTC. It yields the protein CAISLASTRGGYGYTF. The J gene is TRBJ1-2, the V gene TRBV10-3, with D maybe TRBD1 (5 bases). V was pared by 6 bases and J by 4 bases, with 21 bases between. This CDR3 is built from 16 residues. Per the germline V gene, CDR1 is ENHRY and CDR2 is SYGVKD.

The chain carries TRBV20-1 and TRBJ1-1; D not resolved. The germline V gene encodes CDR1 DFQATT and CDR2 SNEGSKA (reference sequence). The CDR3 has 11 amino acids. The CDR3 bases are TGCAGCTTAGAGATGAACACTGAAGCTTTCTTT. Translated, it gives CSLEMNTEAFF.

In this sample, this clonotype turned up a few times. The chain combines TRBV7-9 with TRBJ1-2; TRBD1 might be the D (6 bases). V was cut by 8 bases and J by 6 bases, with 10 bases left in between. From germline, CDR1 is SEHNR and CDR2 FQNEAQ (reference sequence). The CDR3 totals 11 residues. The CDR3 protein is CASGAGDGYTF. CDR3 DNA: TGTGCCAGCGGGGCAGGGGATGGCTACACCTTC.

This CDR3 is CSARVGASGRETQYF. As DNA, the CDR3 is TGCAGTGCTAGAGTCGGGGCTAGCGGGAGGGAGACCCAGTACTTC. The chain is built from TRBV20-1 and TRBJ2-5; 11 nucleotides match TRBD2. The ends lost 1 base at V and 5 bases at J; junction bases unmatched: 6. Per the germline V gene, CDR1 is DFQATT and CDR2 is SNEGSKA (reference sequence). The CDR3 totals 15 residues.

This clonotype was counted many times. This chain connects TRBV19 to TRBJ2-7, with TRBD1 matching over 7 bases. Looked up from germline, CDR1 is LNHDA and CDR2 is SQIVND (reference sequence). The CDR3 loop spans 14 amino acids. The V and J ends lost 5 bases and 6 bases, in that order; junction bases with no gene match: 10. The CDR3 region has the DNA TGTGCCAGTAGTCGAGAACAGGGGCGGCGCGAGCAGTACTTC. Translating gives CASSREQGRREQYF.

This clonotype appeared many times. In DNA, the CDR3 is TGTGCCAGCAGTACACAGGGGCATCAGCCCCAGCATTTT. Its translation is CASSTQGHQPQHF. This chain links TRBV6-5 with TRBJ1-5; 7 nucleotides match TRBD1. This CDR3 spans 13 amino acids. The germline gives CDR1 MNHEY, CDR2 SVGAGI. Trimming took 5 bases from V and 5 from J; bases not matched to a gene: 3.

This sequence joins TRBV7-6 and TRBJ2-1; 12 bases are shared with TRBD2. This CDR3 is built from 15 residues. The V gene end was trimmed by 5 bases and the J gene end by 6 bases; junction bases not matched to a gene: 5. Germline V gene data show CDR1 as SGHVS and CDR2 as FNYEAQ. CDR3 loop: CASSPGGLAGNEQFF. The CDR3 DNA reads TGTGCCAGCAGCCCGGGGGGACTAGCGGGCAATGAGCAGTTCTTC.

This clonotype occurred many times. The chain combines TRBV4-1 with TRBJ2-5, with D perhaps matching TRBD2 (6 bases). Germline CDR1 reads MGHRA; CDR2 reads YSYEKL. The CDR3 sequence is 16 residues long. V was pared by 1 base and J by 1 base, with 13 bases between. CDR3 amino acids: CASSQALAFPQETQYF. CDR3 nucleotide sequence: TGCGCCAGCAGCCAAGCTCTAGCGTTTCCCCAAGAGACCCAGTACTTC.

Remarks on this clonotype: Since a much larger clone is just one base distant, this may be a read error. The CDR3 spells CASSESTGTANYGYTF. CDR3 nucleotides: TGTGCCAGCAGTGAAAGCACCGGGACAGCTAACTATGGCTACACCTTC. The chain employs TRBV6-4 and TRBJ1-2; 7 bases line up with TRBD1. The germline gives CDR1 MRHNA, CDR2 SNTAGT. After removal of 3 bases from V and 0 bases from J, the junction contained 7 bases not matched to a gene. The CDR3 totals 16 residues.

This clonotype was observed many times. The rearrangement joins TRBV6-2 or TRBV6-3 to TRBJ1-2; D not resolved. In germline, CDR1 is MNHEY, CDR2 SVGEGT. V shed 6 bases and J shed 0 bases, with 14 bases lying between them. This CDR3 is 15 amino acids long. The CDR3: CASSIIQEPNYGYTF. CDR3 nucleotide sequence: TGTGCCAGCAGCATCATCCAGGAACCTAACTATGGCTACACCTTC.